The clone carrying this TCR beta chain came up many times. Antigen: not known. This entry belongs to a study of T cell repertoires in cytomegalovirus infection. The wider study: The public TCR beta signatures pointed to both CMV infection and matching HLA type.

MiXCR, applied by TCRdb to the reads, yields one record per CDR3 protein. Among around 260,000 distinct CDR3 sequences listed, roughly 26% were seen once. Trimming removed 0 bases from V and 2 bases from J, with 10 bases in between. Per the germline V gene, CDR1 is ENHRY and CDR2 is SYGVKD. The CDR3 totals 15 residues. Study-wide results and caveats: In two of eight donors, the top clonotype was HLA-C-restricted CMV-specific. Based on cumulative public TCR beta family frequency, carriers of CMV plus the relevant HLA were identified.

The chain is built from TRBV10-3 and TRBJ1-1; D perhaps matches TRBD1 (5 bases). The clonotype originates from a human donor in good health (CMV status not recorded). Some clones in this sample may be carry-over from other donors' samples. The material sequenced was PBMCs. The CDR3 sequence is CAISESYGANTEAFF. The CDR3 bases are TGTGCCATCAGTGAGTCGTATGGGGCTAACACTGAAGCTTTCTTT.